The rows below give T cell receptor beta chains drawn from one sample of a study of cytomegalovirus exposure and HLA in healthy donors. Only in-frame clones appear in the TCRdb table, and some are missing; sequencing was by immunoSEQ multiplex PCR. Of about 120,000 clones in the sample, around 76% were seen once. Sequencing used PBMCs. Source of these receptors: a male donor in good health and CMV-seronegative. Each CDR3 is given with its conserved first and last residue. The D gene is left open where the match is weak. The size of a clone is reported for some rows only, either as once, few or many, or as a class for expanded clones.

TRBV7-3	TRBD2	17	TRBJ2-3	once	TGTGCCAGCAGCCCAAGGGTGGCGGGGGGCCCCACAGATACGCAGTATTTT	CASSPRVAGGPTDTQYF
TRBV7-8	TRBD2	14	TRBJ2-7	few	TGTGCCAGCAGCTTAGAGCGGGGGGGCCACGAGCAGTACTTC	CASSLERGGHEQYF
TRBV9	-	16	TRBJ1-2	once	TGTGCCAGCAGTAAAAGATGGCCCCCGGAGAACTATGGCTACACCTTC	CASSKRWPPENYGYTF
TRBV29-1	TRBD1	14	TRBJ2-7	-	TGCAGCGTCGGTAGGGACAGGGCCTCCTACGAGCAGTACTTC	CSVGRDRASYEQYF
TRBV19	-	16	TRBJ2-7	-	TGTGCCAGTAGTATAAGAAACAAGGGGAACCTCTACGAGCAGTACTTC	CASSIRNKGNLYEQYF
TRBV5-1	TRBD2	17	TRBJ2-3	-	TGCGCCAGCAGCTTCCCTAGCGGGAGGGCAAACACAGATACGCAGTATTTT	CASSFPSGRANTDTQYF
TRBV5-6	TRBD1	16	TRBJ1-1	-	TGTGCCAGCAGCTTGGCGACAGGGGGCTTGAACACTGAAGCTTTCTTT	CASSLATGGLNTEAFF
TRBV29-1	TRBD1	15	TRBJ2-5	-	TGCAGCGTTGAAGTTCCAGGGGGATGGCAAGAGACCCAGTACTTC	CSVEVPGGWQETQYF
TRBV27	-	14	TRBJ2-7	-	TGTGCCAGCAGCCGTTTAGGAGGAACCTACGAGCAGTACTTC	CASSRLGGTYEQYF
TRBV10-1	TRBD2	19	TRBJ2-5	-	TGCGCCAGCAGTGAGTACACGACGACTAGCGGGGGGGGTCAAGAGACCCAGTACTTC	CASSEYTTTSGGGQETQYF
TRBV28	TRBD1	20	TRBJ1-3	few	TGTGCCAGCAGCCCCGTCGACAGGGGGACCCCCATTTCCCCGAGAAACACCATATATTTT	CASSPVDRGTPISPRNTIYF
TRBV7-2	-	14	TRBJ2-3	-	TGTGCCAGCAGCCTTAGGGGGGGTCTCGATACGCAGTATTTT	CASSLRGGLDTQYF
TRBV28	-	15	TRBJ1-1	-	TGTGCCAGCAGTTTATCGGGGGAACGGTACACTGAAGCTTTCTTT	CASSLSGERYTEAFF
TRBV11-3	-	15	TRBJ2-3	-	TGTGCCAGCAGCCCTGGAACAGGGCATACAGATACGCAGTATTTT	CASSPGTGHTDTQYF
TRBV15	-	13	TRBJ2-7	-	TGTGCCACCAGCAGAGGACTCTCCTACGAGCAGTACTTC	CATSRGLSYEQYF
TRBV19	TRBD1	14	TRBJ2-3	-	TGTGCCAGTTCTTCGACAGGGGCGGGGGATACGCAGTATTTT	CASSSTGAGDTQYF
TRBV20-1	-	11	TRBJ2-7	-	TGCAGTGCTAGGGAGAGATGGGAGCAGTACTTC	CSARERWEQYF
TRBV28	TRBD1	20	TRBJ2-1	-	TGTGCCAGCAGTAGGGACAGGTTAGGAGCGTCCCAAAGCTCCTACAATGAGCAGTTCTTC	CASSRDRLGASQSSYNEQFF
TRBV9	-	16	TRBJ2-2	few	TGTGCCAGCAGCGTAGGACTAATAGTACGCACAGGGGAGCTGTTTTTT	CASSVGLIVRTGELFF
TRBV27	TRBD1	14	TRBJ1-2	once	TGTGCCAGCAGTCCCGACAGGGGTGGCTATGGCTACACCTTC	CASSPDRGGYGYTF
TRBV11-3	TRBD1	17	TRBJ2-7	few	TGTGCCAGCAGCTTGGAATTGGACGGGACAGAGTCCTACGAGCAGTACTTC	CASSLELDGTESYEQYF
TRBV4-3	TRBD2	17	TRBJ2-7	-	TGCGCCAGCAGCCAGGGACTTGGGGGGAGGGCGTCCTACGAGCAGTACTTC	CASSQGLGGRASYEQYF
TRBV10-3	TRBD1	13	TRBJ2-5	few	TGTGCCATTTCCTCGGACAGGGAAGAGACCCAGTACTTC	CAISSDREETQYF
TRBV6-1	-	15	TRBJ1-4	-	TGTGCCAGCAGTGATGCAGGGCTTGGGAACGAAAAACTGTTTTTT	CASSDAGLGNEKLFF
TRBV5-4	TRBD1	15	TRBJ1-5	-	TGTGCCAGCAGTTCCGGGACAGGGGCGGGTGAGCCCCAGCATTTT	CASSSGTGAGEPQHF
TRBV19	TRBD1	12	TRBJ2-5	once	TGTGCCACTAGGACAGGCCAAGAGACCCAGTACTTC	CATRTGQETQYF
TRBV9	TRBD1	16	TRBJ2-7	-	TGTGCCAGCAGCGTAGATCCGGGACAGGGCTCCTACGAGCAGTACTTC	CASSVDPGQGSYEQYF
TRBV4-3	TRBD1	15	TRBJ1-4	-	TGCGCCAGCAGCCAAGACGAGGGGGCTGGGGAAAAACTGTTTTTT	CASSQDEGAGEKLFF
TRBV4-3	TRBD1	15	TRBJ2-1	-	TGCGCCAGCAGCCACGGGACAGGGGCCCTCAATGAGCAGTTCTTC	CASSHGTGALNEQFF
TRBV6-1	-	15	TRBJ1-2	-	TGTGCCAGCAGTGAAGCGGGGCGACGAGACTATGGCTACACCTTC	CASSEAGRRDYGYTF
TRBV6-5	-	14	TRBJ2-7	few	TGTGCCAGCAGTTCCCGGGTAGGGGCCTACGAGCAGTACTTC	CASSSRVGAYEQYF
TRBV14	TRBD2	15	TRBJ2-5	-	TGTGCCAGCAGCCAGGATGGGACTAGCCAGAGGACCCAGTACTTC	CASSQDGTSQRTQYF
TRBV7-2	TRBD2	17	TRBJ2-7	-	TGTGCCAGCAGCTTAGCCCTAGCGGGGAAAGAGACCTACGAGCAGTACTTC	CASSLALAGKETYEQYF
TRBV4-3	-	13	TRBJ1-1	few	TGCGCCAGCAGCCAAGAGGGGGGGACTGAAGCTTTCTTT	CASSQEGGTEAFF
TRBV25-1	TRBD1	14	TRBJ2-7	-	TGTGCCAGCAGTGAGCCGGACAGGGGTTACGAGCAGTACTTC	CASSEPDRGYEQYF
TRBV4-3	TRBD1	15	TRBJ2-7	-	TGCGCCAGCAGCCAAGATGGGACAGGGGAATACGAGCAGTACTTC	CASSQDGTGEYEQYF
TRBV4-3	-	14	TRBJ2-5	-	TGCGCCAGCAGCCAAGACGAGGGCGAAGAGACCCAGTACTTC	CASSQDEGEETQYF
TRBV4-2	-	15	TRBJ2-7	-	TGTGCCAGCAGCCAAGTCCAGACAGCTACCTACGAGCAGTACTTC	CASSQVQTATYEQYF
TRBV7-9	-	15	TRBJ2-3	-	TGTGCCAGCAGCTCCTCAGGGGTCCCCACAGATACGCAGTATTTT	CASSSSGVPTDTQYF
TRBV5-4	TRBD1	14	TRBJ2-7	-	TGTGCCAGCAGCTTGGGGACAGGGGCCTACGAGCAGTACTTC	CASSLGTGAYEQYF
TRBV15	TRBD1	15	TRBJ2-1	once	TGTGCCACCAGCAGGAATAACAGGGGGGTGCATGAGCAGTTCTTC	CATSRNNRGVHEQFF
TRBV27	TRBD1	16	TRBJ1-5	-	TGTGCCAGCAGTTTAGGGACAGGTGGTCGCAATCAGCCCCAGCATTTT	CASSLGTGGRNQPQHF
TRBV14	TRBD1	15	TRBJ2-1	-	TGTGCCAGCAGCCAATCCGACAGGGGAATGGATGAGCAGTTCTTC	CASSQSDRGMDEQFF
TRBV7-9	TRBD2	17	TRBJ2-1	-	TGTGCCAGCAGCCCCGGGGAGGGAGCGGGGGCCTACAATGAGCAGTTCTTC	CASSPGEGAGAYNEQFF
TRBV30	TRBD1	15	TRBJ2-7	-	TGTGCCTGGAATGGAAGGACAGGGGGACTCTACGAGCAGTACTTC	CAWNGRTGGLYEQYF
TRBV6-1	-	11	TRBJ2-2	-	TGTGCCAGCAGTGAACGTAACAAGCTGTTTTTT	CASSERNKLFF
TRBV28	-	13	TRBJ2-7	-	TGTGCCAGCAGCTCTGGGACACCTCTCGAGCAGTACTTC	CASSSGTPLEQYF
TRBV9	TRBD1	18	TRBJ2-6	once	TGTGCCAGCAGTAAGGACGTAGGGGGCTCCTCTGGGGCCAACGTCCTGACTTTC	CASSKDVGGSSGANVLTF
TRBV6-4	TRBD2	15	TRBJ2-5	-	TGTGCCAGCAGTGCAGGAAGCGGGAGTGGCGAGACCCAGTACTTC	CASSAGSGSGETQYF
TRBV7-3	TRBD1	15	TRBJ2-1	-	TGTGCCAGCAGCCTAGGGGACAGGGAGTACAATGAGCAGTTCTTC	CASSLGDREYNEQFF
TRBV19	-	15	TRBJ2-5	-	TGTGCCAGTAGTACTTCCCCCGCAGGACAAGAGACCCAGTACTTC	CASSTSPAGQETQYF
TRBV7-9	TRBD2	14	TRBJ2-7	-	TGTGCCAGCAGCTCCCCGGGGGGGGGCTACGAGCAGTACTTC	CASSSPGGGYEQYF
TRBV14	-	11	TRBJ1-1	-	TGTGCCAGCAGCAGTGAGGGTGAAGCTTTCTTT	CASSSEGEAFF
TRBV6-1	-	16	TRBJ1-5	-	TGTGCCAGCAGTGAAATCAGGGTTCTCGGCAATCAGCCCCAGCATTTT	CASSEIRVLGNQPQHF
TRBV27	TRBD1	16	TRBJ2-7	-	TGTGCCAGCAGTAGCCCCGGGACAGGTGCTTCCTACGAGCAGTACTTC	CASSSPGTGASYEQYF
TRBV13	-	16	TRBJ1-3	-	TGTGCCAGCAGCTCAGGGGCAGGGTTCTCTGGAAACACCATATATTTT	CASSSGAGFSGNTIYF
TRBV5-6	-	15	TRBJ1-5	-	TGTGCCAGCAGCAAGGGACACGATAGCAATCAGCCCCAGCATTTT	CASSKGHDSNQPQHF
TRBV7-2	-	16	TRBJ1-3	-	TGTGCCAGCACCATAACAGGGCCTCTCTCTGGAAACACCATATATTTT	CASTITGPLSGNTIYF
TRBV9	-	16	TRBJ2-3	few	TGTGCCAGCAGCGACCGGACAGGAACGGGGGCAGATACGCAGTATTTT	CASSDRTGTGADTQYF